The 12 T cell receptor beta chains below all came from one sample that was sequenced in a study of blood T cell repertoires in COVID-19. Sequencing was performed with immunoSEQ multiplex PCR; in TCRdb, only in-frame clones are kept and a portion is missing. The sample holds 360,000 or so clones, more than 75% seen once. Sample: PBMCs or T cells enriched from blood (not recorded which). These receptor sequences come from a woman in her twenties or thirties who had recovered from COVID-19.

The CDR3 region has the DNA TGTGCCAGCAGTCCTAGACCCACAGATACGCAGTATTTT. Protein sequence: CASSPRPTDTQYF. The gene calls are TRBV28 and TRBJ2-3; no clear D gene. V dropped 5 bases and J dropped 2 bases, with 8 bases sitting between them. Looked up from germline, CDR1 is MDHEN and CDR2 is SYDVKM. CDR3 size: 13 residues.

The V gene is TRBV3-1 (or the pseudogene TRBV3-2), the J gene TRBJ1-2; D may be TRBD1 (5 bases). V dropped 3 bases and J dropped 0 bases, with 8 bases sitting between them. The CDR3 consists of 14 residues. CDR1 and CDR2 from the germline V gene are LGHDT and YNNKEL (reference sequence). DNA for the CDR3: TGTGCCAGCAGCCAGGGACTCGCTAACTATGGCTACACCTTC. Its protein is CASSQGLANYGYTF.

The chain recombines TRBV6-2 or TRBV6-3 with TRBJ2-7, with TRBD2 matching over 10 bases. V dropped 4 bases and J dropped 5; count of bases not matched to a gene: 8. The CDR3 is made up of 15 amino acids. CDR1 and CDR2 from the germline V gene are MNHEY and SVGEGT. CDR3 amino acids: CASSSHLAGADEQYF. The CDR3 region has the DNA TGTGCCAGCAGTTCCCACCTAGCGGGGGCTGACGAGCAGTACTTC.

This CDR3 is CASSLVAGATGETQYF. As DNA, the CDR3 is TGCGCCAGCAGCTTGGTAGCGGGAGCTACGGGGGAGACCCAGTACTTC. This sequence joins TRBV5-1 and TRBJ2-5, with TRBD2 matching 9 bases. The V segment lost 0 bases and the J segment 5 bases; nucleotides outside the gene matches: 8. The germline gives CDR1 SGHRS, CDR2 YFSETQ. This CDR3 comprises 16 residues.

The chain combines TRBV4-2 with TRBJ1-4; D is ambiguous. The CDR3 is 16 residues long. Germline CDR1 LGHNA, CDR2 YNFKEQ. Trimming removed 0 bases from V and 4 bases from J, with 12 bases in between. The CDR3 DNA reads TGTGCCAGCAGCCAAGAAACGGCTCTAGTTAATGAAAAACTGTTTTTT. Its protein is CASSQETALVNEKLFF.

The CDR3 spells CASSQGTGRAAEQYF. The CDR3 DNA reads TGCGCCAGCAGCCAAGGCACCGGGAGGGCCGCCGAGCAGTACTTC. The V and J genes are TRBV4-1 and TRBJ2-7; TRBD2 matches 8 bases. Trimming removed 1 base from V and 6 bases from J; junction bases left unmatched: 8. This CDR3 is built from 15 residues. Germline assignment: CDR1 MGHRA and CDR2 YSYEKL.

The rearrangement links TRBV6-5 to TRBJ2-3, with D possibly TRBD1 on 5 matching bases. CDR1 MNHEY and CDR2 SVGAGI come from the germline V gene. The CDR3 consists of 14 residues. V lost 5 bases to trimming and J lost 2 bases, with 11 bases between them. The CDR3 DNA sequence: TGTGCCAGCAGTAAGACAGTCGCCACAGATACGCAGTATTTT. As protein: CASSKTVATDTQYF.

This chain uses TRBV9 with TRBJ1-2; 8 bases are shared with TRBD1. This CDR3 has 14 amino acids. Germline CDR1 and CDR2: SGDLS and YYNGEE. Unmatched junction bases numbered 4, after V lost 0 bases and J lost 6 bases. The CDR3 coding sequence is TGTGCCAGCAGCGTAGACAGGGGGTCGGATGGCTACACCTTC. Encoded protein: CASSVDRGSDGYTF.

The chain uses TRBV10-3 and TRBJ2-7, with 7 bases lining up with TRBD1. The ends lost 6 bases at V and 0 bases at J; junction bases unmatched: 5. Germline CDR1 reads ENHRY; CDR2 reads SYGVKD. The length of the CDR3 is 14 residues. The CDR3 DNA sequence: TGTGCCATCAGGGGGGACAGTAGCTCCTACGAGCAGTACTTC. This codes for CAIRGDSSSYEQYF.

The V gene is TRBV14, the J gene TRBJ2-7; TRBD1 agrees at 9 bases. V dropped 5 bases and J dropped 6; count of bases not matched to a gene: 8. This CDR3 is built from 14 residues. Looked up from germline, CDR1 is SGHDN and CDR2 is FVKESK. CDR3 DNA sequence: TGTGCCAGCAGCGTACAGGGGGCGCGACGCGAGCAGTACTTC. It codes for CASSVQGARREQYF.

V and J are TRBV9 and TRBJ2-3, with 12 bases fitting TRBD2. CDR3 length: 17 amino acids. Germline values: CDR1 SGDLS, CDR2 YYNGEE. The trim removed 0 bases at V and 2 bases at J, leaving 4 bases unmatched. The CDR3 DNA sequence: TGTGCCAGCAGCGTAGGCCTAGCGGGGGGGATCACAGATACGCAGTATTTT. The encoded protein is CASSVGLAGGITDTQYF.

This clone showed up just a few times. V usage is TRBV28 and J usage is TRBJ2-7; 7 bases align to TRBD1. Germline CDR1 and CDR2: MDHEN and SYDVKM. This CDR3 contains 17 residues. V gave up 5 bases and J gave up 0 bases; unmatched junction bases: 13. CDR3 nucleotide sequence: TGTGCCAGCAGTCCGACAGGGATAAGAGGATCCTCCTACGAGCAGTACTTC. Translation: CASSPTGIRGSSYEQYF.